A selection of T cell receptor beta chains follows, all from one sample in a study of blood T cell repertoires in COVID-19. Here immunoSEQ multiplex PCR was the method, and the copy in TCRdb shows in-frame clones only, minus some. Counted here are around 190,000 clones, about four fifths occurring once; the ten biggest clones make up 3% to 3.5%. The sample comprised PBMCs or T cells enriched from blood (not recorded which). The receptors stem from a woman aged 30 to 39 who had been exposed to COVID-19. CDR3s include the opening cysteine and the closing phenylalanine or tryptophan. A D gene is named only where the DNA matches it firmly. Clone size, where shown, is once, few, many, or a class for clones that have expanded.

TRBJ1-2	TRBD1	TRBV12-3/TRBV12-4	NA	13	CASSETGGYGYTF	TGTGCCAGCAGTGAGACAGGGGGCTATGGCTACACCTTC
TRBJ1-4	NA	TRBV18	NA	17	CASSPGQASGTNEKLFF	TGTGCCAGCTCACCGGGACAAGCCAGTGGAACTAATGAAAAACTGTTTTTT
TRBJ2-7	NA	TRBV10-2	NA	15	CASSVDRTIYGEQYF	TGCGCCAGCAGCGTGGACAGAACGATCTACGGGGAGCAGTACTTC
TRBJ1-1	TRBD1	TRBV28	NA	15	CASSFRQGVGTEAFF	TGTGCCAGCAGTTTCAGACAGGGGGTCGGCACTGAAGCTTTCTTT
TRBJ1-2	NA	TRBV2	NA	13	CASSVESLYGYTF	TGTGCCAGCAGTGTGGAGAGTCTCTATGGCTACACCTTC
TRBJ2-2	NA	TRBV5-1	NA	13	CASSPGVTGELFF	TGCGCCAGCAGCCCCGGTGTCACCGGGGAGCTGTTTTTT
TRBJ2-7	TRBD1	TRBV20-1	NA	11	CSTGTVYEQYF	TGCAGTACCGGGACAGTCTACGAGCAGTACTTC
TRBJ1-5	TRBD1	TRBV3-1/TRBV3-2	NA	16	CASSEYDRGGNQPQHF	TGTGCCAGCAGCGAATACGACAGGGGTGGCAATCAGCCCCAGCATTTT
TRBJ2-7	TRBD1	TRBV27	NA	17	CASSFGARTGGSYEQYF	TGTGCCAGCAGTTTTGGGGCCCGGACAGGGGGCTCCTACGAGCAGTACTTC
TRBJ2-1	NA	TRBV12-3/TRBV12-4	NA	12	CASSFRDNEQFF	TGTGCCAGCAGTTTCCGTGACAATGAGCAGTTCTTC
TRBJ1-5	NA	TRBV6-5	NA	13	CASSFRPGQPQHF	TGTGCCAGCAGTTTTAGACCGGGTCAGCCCCAGCATTTT
TRBJ2-1	TRBD2	TRBV6-1	NA	16	CASSEAGLAGVYEQFF	TGTGCCAGCAGTGAAGCGGGACTAGCGGGGGTATACGAGCAGTTCTTC
TRBJ1-5	NA	TRBV7-9	NA	14	CASSFGQFNQPQHF	TGTGCCAGCAGCTTCGGACAGTTCAATCAGCCCCAGCATTTT
TRBJ1-2	NA	TRBV10-3	NA	13	CAISERGGDGYTF	TGTGCCATCAGTGAGCGTGGGGGGGATGGCTACACCTTC
TRBJ1-2	NA	TRBV4-3	NA	15	CASSQSGGVGYGYTF	TGCGCCAGCAGCCAAAGTGGAGGGGTGGGGTATGGCTACACCTTC
TRBJ2-7	TRBD1	TRBV7-8	NA	16	CASSHGRTGGFNEQYF	TGTGCCAGCAGCCACGGAAGGACAGGGGGATTTAACGAGCAGTACTTC
TRBJ1-2	TRBD1	TRBV19	NA	12	CASSPGQYGYTF	TGTGCCAGTAGTCCGGGACAGTATGGCTACACCTTC
TRBJ2-7	NA	TRBV14	once	15	CASSQDRVKAYEQYF	TGTGCCAGCAGCCAAGACAGGGTAAAAGCCTACGAGCAGTACTTC
TRBJ2-3	NA	TRBV9	NA	17	CASSERTLASSTDTQYF	TGTGCCAGCAGCGAACGCACGTTGGCCTCTAGCACAGATACGCAGTATTTT
TRBJ2-3	TRBD1	TRBV11-3	NA	16	CASSLAGPGGTDTQYF	TGTGCCAGCAGCTTGGCAGGCCCAGGGGGTACAGATACGCAGTATTTT
TRBJ2-4	TRBD2	TRBV5-6	NA	17	CASSYSGGDFVKNIQYF	TGTGCCAGCAGCTACAGCGGGGGGGATTTCGTCAAAAACATTCAGTACTTC
TRBJ1-1	NA	TRBV29-1	NA	12	CSVGRGNTEAFF	TGCAGCGTTGGTAGGGGGAACACTGAAGCTTTCTTT
TRBJ1-5	TRBD1	TRBV19	NA	20	CASSKTGTGGALRGNQPQHF	TGTGCCAGTAGTAAAACCGGGACAGGGGGCGCGCTGAGGGGCAATCAGCCCCAGCATTTT
TRBJ1-4	TRBD1	TRBV6-5	NA	15	CASRTRGTGDEKLFF	TGTGCCAGCAGAACCCGTGGGACAGGGGACGAAAAACTGTTTTTT
TRBJ1-3	NA	TRBV5-4	NA	14	CASSPSSGRNTIYF	TGTGCCAGCAGCCCATCCTCAGGGAGAAACACCATATATTTT
TRBJ1-1	NA	TRBV10-3	NA	10	CASHGTEAFF	TGTGCCAGCCACGGGACTGAAGCTTTCTTT
TRBJ1-1	NA	TRBV19	NA	13	CASSQQGNTEAFF	TGTGCCAGTAGTCAACAGGGTAACACTGAAGCTTTCTTT
TRBJ1-5	NA	TRBV9	NA	13	CASSPGQKGTQHF	TGTGCCAGCAGCCCAGGACAAAAGGGGACCCAGCATTTT
TRBJ2-2	NA	TRBV4-2	NA	17	CASSHAMSVRGTGELFF	TGTGCCAGCAGCCATGCCATGTCCGTAAGGGGCACCGGGGAGCTGTTTTTT
TRBJ2-7	NA	TRBV27	NA	13	CASSQSLSYEQYF	TGTGCCAGCAGTCAAAGCCTCTCCTACGAGCAGTACTTC
TRBJ2-7	TRBD2	TRBV6-1	NA	15	CASSDEAGESYEQYF	TGTGCCAGCAGTGACGAAGCGGGAGAATCCTACGAGCAGTACTTC
TRBJ1-3	NA	TRBV27	NA	12	CASMGPLWHIYF	TGTGCCAGCATGGGGCCCCTATGGCACATATATTTT
TRBJ1-2	NA	TRBV5-4	NA	12	CASSPRGNGYTF	TGTGCCAGCAGCCCCAGGGGCAACGGCTACACCTTC
TRBJ2-1	NA	TRBV25-1	NA	14	CASSSPARRNEQFF	TGTGCCAGCAGTTCCCCAGCCCGGAGGAATGAGCAGTTCTTC
TRBJ2-1	TRBD1	TRBV7-9	NA	14	CASSPWTGNDEQFF	TGTGCCAGCAGCCCGTGGACAGGGAACGATGAGCAGTTCTTC
TRBJ1-2	NA	TRBV3-1/TRBV3-2	NA	14	CASSQAGNYGSYTF	TGTGCCAGCAGCCAAGCGGGAAACTATGGTAGCTACACCTTC
TRBJ2-7	NA	TRBV9	NA	13	CASSVGYSGEQYF	TGTGCCAGCAGCGTAGGGTACAGCGGCGAGCAGTACTTC
TRBJ1-3	NA	TRBV6-5	NA	16	CASSYRGRETGNTIYF	TGTGCCAGCAGTTACAGAGGCAGGGAAACTGGAAACACCATATATTTT
TRBJ2-2	NA	TRBV7-8	NA	16	CASSLVQNLNTGELFF	TGTGCCAGCAGCTTAGTACAGAACCTGAACACCGGGGAGCTGTTTTTT
TRBJ1-4	NA	TRBV15	NA	15	CATSRDSGGEEKLFF	TGTGCCACCAGCAGAGATTCGGGAGGGGAGGAAAAACTGTTTTTT
TRBJ2-1	TRBD2	TRBV27	NA	20	CASSFPTSGGEEGSYNEQFF	TGTGCCAGCAGTTTCCCGACTAGCGGGGGGGAAGAGGGCTCCTACAATGAGCAGTTCTTC